The 25 T cell receptor beta chains reported below all come from one sample, sequenced in a study of shared clonotypes between healthy human individuals. Naivety among CD8 cells was defined by CD45RO negativity and positive CCR7 selection, thereby excluding terminally differentiated effector memory CD45RA+ cells. Here immunoSEQ multiplex PCR was the method, and the copy in TCRdb shows in-frame clones only, minus some. This repertoire shows under 850,000 clones, 85% to 95% found once; its top ten account for about 24%. The sequenced sample was naive CD8+ T cells sorted from blood. Receptor source: a man between 25 and 39 years old in good health.

The chain employs TRBV29-1 and TRBJ2-5; D is unresolved. The CDR3 has 15 residues. V dropped 2 bases and J dropped 2 bases, with 15 bases sitting between them. Germline V lookup: CDR1 SQVTM, CDR2 ANQGSEA. CDR3 region: CSVEYLGNEQETQYF. The CDR3 DNA reads as TGCAGCGTTGAATATCTGGGAAACGAACAAGAGACCCAGTACTTC. The full variable domain, rest sourced from reference TRBV29-1 and TRBJ2-5, is SAVISQKPSRDICQRGTSLTIQCQVDSQVTMMFWYRQQPGQSLTLIATANQGSEATYESGFVIDKFPISRPNLTFSTLTVSNMSPEDSSIYLCSVEYLGNEQETQYFGPGTRLLVL.

The chain joins TRBV7-9 to TRBJ2-7; D might be TRBD2 (5 bases). Germline CDR1 is SEHNR and CDR2 is FQNEAQ (reference sequence). V lost 1 base and J lost 1, with 20 bases in between. This CDR3 comprises 18 residues. In DNA, the CDR3 is TGTGCCAGCAGCTTAGATATGGTGGGGAGTTCGGGGTCCTACGAGCAGTACTTC. This sequence encodes CASSLDMVGSSGSYEQYF. The complete variable domain, with remaining parts taken from reference TRBV7-9 and TRBJ2-7, reads DTGVSQNPRHKITKRGQNVTFRCDPISEHNRLYWYRQTLGQGPEFLTYFQNEAQLEKSRLLSDRFSAERPKGSFSTLEIQRTEQGDSAMYLCASSLDMVGSSGSYEQYFGPGTRLTVT.

V and J are TRBV4-1 and TRBJ2-1, with 10 nucleotides matching TRBD2. The CDR3 covers 18 residues. Trimming removed 1 base from V and 2 bases from J; junction bases left unmatched: 8. Germline V gene data show CDR1 as MGHRA and CDR2 as YSYEKL. CDR3 residues: CASSQGFISGRAYNEQFF. Written as DNA, the CDR3 is TGCGCCAGCAGCCAAGGTTTTATCAGCGGGAGGGCCTACAATGAGCAGTTCTTC.

The gene calls are TRBV14 and TRBJ2-7; a possible D gene is TRBD1 (6 bases). The CDR3 is made up of 14 amino acids. Trimming took 4 bases from V and 2 from J, leaving 12 bases between them. Germline V lookup: CDR1 SGHDN, CDR2 FVKESK. CDR3 sequence: CASSLLDSTYEQYF. CDR3 nucleotide sequence: TGTGCCAGCAGCCTCCTGGACAGCACCTACGAGCAGTACTTC.

The J gene is TRBJ2-1, the V gene TRBV11-2; 11 bases match TRBD2. Trimming removed 5 bases from V and 4 bases from J; junction bases left unmatched: 7. Germline assignment: CDR1 SGHAT and CDR2 FQNNGV. The CDR3 is 16 amino acids. CDR3 protein: CASSPGTSGTYNEQFF. The DNA for the CDR3 is TGTGCCAGCAGCCCGGGGACTAGCGGAACTTACAATGAGCAGTTCTTC. Full variable domain (remainder filled in from reference TRBV11-2 and TRBJ2-1): EAGVAQSPRYKIIEKRQSVAFWCNPISGHATLYWYQQILGQGPKLLIQFQNNGVVDDSQLPKDRFSAERLKGVDSTLKIQPAKLEDSAVYLCASSPGTSGTYNEQFFGPGTRLTVL.

The chain links TRBV27 to TRBJ1-5; D not resolved. Trimming removed 0 bases from V and 4 bases from J, with 16 bases in between. This CDR3 has 17 residues. In germline, CDR1 is MNHEY, CDR2 SMNVEV (reference sequence). In DNA form, the CDR3 reads TGTGCCAGCAGTTTATCTACGGGAGTCCCATTTAATCAGCCCCAGCATTTT. The encoded protein is CASSLSTGVPFNQPQHF.

J is TRBJ1-2 and V is TRBV28, with D possibly matching TRBD1 (5 bases). Trimming shortened V by 6 bases and J by 4 bases, and 21 bases separated the two germline ends. There are 16 residues in the CDR3. Germline CDR1 is MDHEN and CDR2 is SYDVKM. CDR3: CASSCRVYSFTYGYTF. The CDR3 coding sequence is TGTGCCAGCAGCTGCAGGGTTTATTCTTTTACCTATGGCTACACCTTC.

This clone appeared once. The V call is TRBV5-1, the J call TRBJ2-7; D is uncertain. The germline V gene has CDR1 SGHRS and CDR2 YFSETQ. The CDR3 runs to 14 residues. V lost 1 base to trimming and J lost 0 bases, with 8 bases between them. The DNA of the CDR3 is TGCGCCAGCAGCTTGAGCGTGAGCTCCTACGAGCAGTACTTC. It codes for CASSLSVSSYEQYF.

The chain is built from TRBV28 and TRBJ2-2; D is perhaps TRBD1 (6 bases). CDR3 size: 14 residues. Trimming shortened V by 8 bases and J by 1 base, and 11 bases separated the two germline ends. CDR1 MDHEN and CDR2 SYDVKM come from the germline V gene. The CDR3 sequence: CASQQTGNTGELFF. Here the CDR3 DNA reads TGTGCCAGCCAACAGACAGGGAACACCGGGGAGCTGTTTTTT. Full variable domain (remainder filled in from reference TRBV28 and TRBJ2-2): DVKVTQSSRYLVKRTGEKVFLECVQDMDHENMFWYRQDPGLGLRLIYFSYDVKMKEKGDIPEGYSVSREKKERFSLILESASTNQTSMYLCASQQTGNTGELFFGEGSRLTVL.

The chain is built from TRBV18 and TRBJ2-5; 11 bases are a match to TRBD2. The CDR3 has 15 amino acids. The V gene's germline CDR1 is KGHSH and CDR2 LQKENI. Trimming removed 4 bases from V and 3 bases from J; junction bases left unmatched: 4. As DNA, the CDR3 is TGTGCCAGCTCACTACTAGCGGGGGAAAAAGAGACCCAGTACTTC. The encoded protein is CASSLLAGEKETQYF.

The CDR3 sequence: CATSVSGLGYEQYF. CDR3 nucleotides: TGTGCCACCAGCGTCTCGGGACTAGGCTACGAGCAGTACTTC. V usage is TRBV15 and J usage is TRBJ2-7, with TRBD2 matching 8 bases. Looked up from germline, CDR1 is LNHNV and CDR2 is YYDKDF (reference sequence). V shed 5 bases, J shed 3 bases, and the junction held 6 bases outside the gene matches. The CDR3 sequence is 14 residues long.

Of note for this clone: The junction and the germline gene differ at one end; a read error may be behind it. The chain combines TRBV7-2 with TRBJ2-5; D call uncertain. This CDR3 spans 12 amino acids. Germline lookup yields CDR1 SGHTA and CDR2 FQGNSA. The CDR3 loop is CASSLAQGTQYF. CDR3 in DNA: TGTGCCAGCAGCTTAGCGCAAGGGACCCAGTACTTC.

The J gene is TRBJ2-7, the V gene TRBV27; D is undetermined. V lost 6 bases and J 2 bases, leaving 17 bases between the germline ends. Germline V lookup: CDR1 MNHEY, CDR2 SMNVEV (reference sequence). CDR3 size: 15 residues. The CDR3 loop is CASSPSRVGTYEQYF. The CDR3, as DNA: TGTGCCAGCAGCCCCAGCCGGGTGGGTACCTACGAGCAGTACTTC.

The rearrangement uses TRBV4-1 and TRBJ2-1, with 9 bases matching TRBD1. Trimming cost V 4 bases and J 8 bases; bases outside gene matches: 12. Germline V CDR1 and CDR2: MGHRA, YSYEKL. The CDR3 extends over 16 amino acids. The CDR3 here is CASSRLDRGSGDEQFF. CDR3 in DNA: TGCGCCAGCAGCCGCCTTGACAGGGGGAGCGGAGATGAGCAGTTCTTC.

V is TRBV19 and J is TRBJ1-2; 10 nucleotides match TRBD1. This CDR3 contains 14 residues. V was pared by 7 bases and J by 8 bases, with 10 bases of the junction left unmatched. Germline lookup yields CDR1 LNHDA and CDR2 SQIVND (reference sequence). The CDR3 spells CASTRQGAHGGYTF. CDR3 coding DNA: TGTGCCAGTACGAGACAGGGGGCCCATGGAGGCTACACCTTC. Looking up the rest from reference TRBV19 and TRBJ1-2 gives the full variable domain: DGGITQSPKYLFRKEGQNVTLSCEQNLNHDAMYWYRQDPGQGLRLIYYSQIVNDFQKGDIAEGYSVSREKKESFPLTVTSAQKNPTAFYLCASTRQGAHGGYTFGSGTRLTVV.

This chain connects TRBV5-1 to TRBJ2-7; 11 nucleotides agree with TRBD1. The CDR3 covers 15 residues. Germline CDR1 reads SGHRS; CDR2 reads YFSETQ. Losses at the gene ends were 4 bases for V and 5 bases for J; bases not matched to a gene: 8. For the CDR3, the DNA is TGCGCCAGCAGCATCAGGACAGGGGGCACCCACGAGCAGTACTTC. This gives the protein CASSIRTGGTHEQYF.

The chain employs TRBV2 and TRBJ2-4; TRBD2 matches at 12 bases. Germline trimming cut 6 bases from V and 5 bases from J; bases unmatched to any gene: 5. The germline V gene has CDR1 SNHLY and CDR2 FYNNEI. This CDR3 region has 15 residues. The CDR3 reads CASRQGLAGENIQYF. For the CDR3, the DNA is TGTGCCAGCAGGCAGGGACTAGCGGGTGAAAACATTCAGTACTTC.

The V and J genes are TRBV27 and TRBJ2-1, with 9 bases lining up with TRBD1. CDR3 length: 17 residues. The ends lost 3 bases at V and 4 bases at J; junction bases unmatched: 10. CDR1 is MNHEY, CDR2 SMNVEV, per germline (reference sequence). The CDR3 spells CASSLDRGPVSYNEQFF. Here the CDR3 DNA reads TGTGCCAGCAGTTTGGACAGGGGACCGGTGTCTTACAATGAGCAGTTCTTC.

The rearrangement links TRBV9 to TRBJ2-7; 11 nucleotides match TRBD2. Trimming cost V 5 bases and J 0 bases; bases outside gene matches: 16. The CDR3 length is 19 residues. Germline V lookup: CDR1 SGDLS, CDR2 YYNGEE. The CDR3 DNA reads as TGTGCCAGCAGTAGCCCGGGACTAGCGGAGGGAACGCACTCCTACGAGCAGTACTTC. It yields the protein CASSSPGLAEGTHSYEQYF.

The CDR3 DNA is TGTGCCAGCAGCTTGGGGGACGGGGTCTCTGAAAAACTGTTTTTT. It specifies CASSLGDGVSEKLFF. The gene calls are TRBV5-4 and TRBJ1-4; weak D call: TRBD1 (5 bases). The V and J ends lost 0 bases and 7 bases respectively, with 13 bases between them. Looked up from germline, CDR1 is SGHNT and CDR2 is YYREEE (reference sequence). This CDR3 contains 15 residues. Full variable domain (remainder filled in from reference TRBV5-4 and TRBJ1-4): ETGVTQSPTHLIKTRGQQVTLRCSSQSGHNTVSWYQQALGQGPQFIFQYYREEENGRGNFPPRFSGLQFPNYSSELNVNALELDDSALYLCASSLGDGVSEKLFFGSGTQLSVL.

In DNA, the CDR3 is TGTGCCAGCAGCCCGGGAACAGGGGGGGCTGGGGCCAACGTCCTGACTTTC. It specifies CASSPGTGGAGANVLTF. The chain combines TRBV11-2 with TRBJ2-6; possible D gene TRBD1, 8 bases. V was clipped by 5 bases and J by 2 bases, with 16 bases between them. The V gene's germline CDR1 is SGHAT and CDR2 FQNNGV. There are 17 residues in the CDR3.

V gene TRBV25-1 combines with J gene TRBJ2-1, with TRBD2 matching 7 bases. V gave up 7 bases and J gave up 0 bases; unmatched junction bases: 12. This CDR3 contains 17 residues. Germline V gene data show CDR1 as MGHDK and CDR2 as SYGVNS. CDR3: CASTPLEGGSSYNEQFF. CDR3 DNA sequence: TGTGCCAGCACCCCCCTGGAGGGAGGGAGCTCCTACAATGAGCAGTTCTTC.

The gene calls are TRBV7-9 and TRBJ2-7, with TRBD1 identical over 9 bases. J was trimmed by 6 bases and V by 6 bases; bases with no gene match: 6. This CDR3 is 13 amino acids long. The germline CDR1 and CDR2 sequences are SEHNR and FQNEAQ (reference sequence). CDR3 loop: CASRPTGGCEQYF. CDR3 nucleotide sequence: TGTGCCAGCAGACCCACAGGGGGCTGCGAGCAGTACTTC.

The chain employs TRBV5-6 and TRBJ2-4; 7 bases map to TRBD1. The CDR3 loop spans 14 amino acids. J lost 6 bases, V lost 1 base, and 4 bases had no gene match. Germline CDR1 SGHDT, CDR2 YYEEEE. The CDR3 sequence: CASSLTAGGNIQYF. The DNA of the CDR3 is TGTGCCAGCAGCTTGACGGCAGGGGGAAACATTCAGTACTTC.

This chain links TRBV28 with TRBJ1-2; 8 bases are shared with TRBD1. Germline assignment: CDR1 MDHEN and CDR2 SYDVKM. Germline trimming cut 6 bases from V and 7 bases from J; bases unmatched to any gene: 7. The CDR3 loop spans 13 amino acids. The CDR3 region is CASRIQGAGGYTF. DNA of the CDR3: TGTGCCAGCAGGATCCAGGGGGCCGGTGGCTACACCTTC.